Listed below are T cell receptor beta chains from one sample, sequenced in a study of blood T cell repertoires in COVID-19. Data came from immunoSEQ multiplex PCR; TCRdb stores just in-frame clones and leaves some out. The data show about 250,000 clones, 85% seen once. Material for sequencing was peripheral blood. Receptors were obtained from a man aged 45-60 years with active or convalescent COVID-19. The conserved cysteine and the conserved F or W are not part of the CDR3 here. Each record gives: J gene, D gene, V gene, CDR3 protein. A D gene is named only where the DNA matches it firmly.

j_call: TRBJ2-5; d_call: NA; v_call: TRBV4-2; cdr3_aa: ASSQVSRQETQY
j_call: TRBJ1-1; d_call: TRBD1; v_call: TRBV19; cdr3_aa: ASSTGGRTEAF
j_call: TRBJ2-1; d_call: NA; v_call: TRBV7-9; cdr3_aa: ASSLDAPNEQF
j_call: TRBJ1-6; d_call: NA; v_call: TRBV6-5; cdr3_aa: ASRTRSYNSPLH
j_call: TRBJ2-7; d_call: NA; v_call: TRBV7-2; cdr3_aa: ASSSRPGQGAYEQY
j_call: TRBJ2-1; d_call: TRBD2; v_call: TRBV3-1/TRBV3-2; cdr3_aa: ASSPRPGGSVYNEQF
j_call: TRBJ2-2; d_call: TRBD1; v_call: TRBV29-1; cdr3_aa: SVGAGTGVTGELF
j_call: TRBJ2-7; d_call: TRBD2; v_call: TRBV9; cdr3_aa: ASSRTSVSTYEQY
j_call: TRBJ2-3; d_call: NA; v_call: TRBV11-2; cdr3_aa: ASSLAHTDTQY
j_call: TRBJ1-3; d_call: TRBD1; v_call: TRBV28; cdr3_aa: ASSPPGGPGNTIY
j_call: TRBJ2-1; d_call: TRBD2; v_call: TRBV3-1/TRBV3-2; cdr3_aa: ASSPRLAGEQF
j_call: TRBJ2-1; d_call: NA; v_call: TRBV5-5; cdr3_aa: ASSAGQLTGEQF
j_call: TRBJ2-2; d_call: TRBD1; v_call: TRBV28; cdr3_aa: ASRLGDRGLGELF
j_call: TRBJ2-2; d_call: NA; v_call: TRBV7-3; cdr3_aa: ASSLSTGELF
j_call: TRBJ2-5; d_call: NA; v_call: TRBV5-1; cdr3_aa: ASSLGQGDQETQY
j_call: TRBJ1-2; d_call: TRBD1; v_call: TRBV9; cdr3_aa: ASSQRQGATYGYT
j_call: TRBJ1-1; d_call: NA; v_call: TRBV7-2; cdr3_aa: ASSSGMNTEAF
j_call: TRBJ2-1; d_call: TRBD2; v_call: TRBV12-5; cdr3_aa: ASGKGLAGTNEQF
j_call: TRBJ2-7; d_call: NA; v_call: TRBV27; cdr3_aa: ASSLRQGYEQY
j_call: TRBJ1-2; d_call: TRBD1; v_call: TRBV30; cdr3_aa: AWSIWDRTNYGYT
j_call: TRBJ2-3; d_call: TRBD2; v_call: TRBV5-4; cdr3_aa: ASSMGLAVRTDTQY
j_call: TRBJ1-4; d_call: NA; v_call: TRBV7-9; cdr3_aa: ASSLLGVNEKLF
j_call: TRBJ1-5; d_call: NA; v_call: TRBV19; cdr3_aa: ASSSGTSIYQPQH
j_call: TRBJ1-2; d_call: NA; v_call: TRBV2; cdr3_aa: ASSEQAKGYT
j_call: TRBJ1-6; d_call: NA; v_call: TRBV28; cdr3_aa: ASSFSGWGGSYNSPLH
j_call: TRBJ2-1; d_call: TRBD1; v_call: TRBV28; cdr3_aa: ASSFPGDRASYNEQF
j_call: TRBJ1-1; d_call: NA; v_call: TRBV5-5; cdr3_aa: ASSTSGWTEAF
j_call: TRBJ2-3; d_call: TRBD2; v_call: TRBV7-3; cdr3_aa: ASSAGTSGRADTQY
j_call: TRBJ2-5; d_call: NA; v_call: TRBV29-1; cdr3_aa: SVDRQETQY
j_call: TRBJ2-7; d_call: NA; v_call: TRBV7-9; cdr3_aa: ASQGTLSSYEQY
j_call: TRBJ2-4; d_call: NA; v_call: TRBV19; cdr3_aa: ASSISMRGAYPGPYIAKNIQY
j_call: TRBJ2-1; d_call: TRBD2; v_call: TRBV30; cdr3_aa: AWSGSSGYNEQF